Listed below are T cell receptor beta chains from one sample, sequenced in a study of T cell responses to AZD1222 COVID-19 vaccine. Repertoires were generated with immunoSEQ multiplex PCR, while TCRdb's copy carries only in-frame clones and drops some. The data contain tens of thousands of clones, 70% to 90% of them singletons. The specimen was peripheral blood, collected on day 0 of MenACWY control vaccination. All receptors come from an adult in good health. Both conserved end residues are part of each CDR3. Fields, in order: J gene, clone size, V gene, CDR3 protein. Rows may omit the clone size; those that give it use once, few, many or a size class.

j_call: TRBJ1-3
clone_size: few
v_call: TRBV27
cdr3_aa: CASGPRDRGNTIYF

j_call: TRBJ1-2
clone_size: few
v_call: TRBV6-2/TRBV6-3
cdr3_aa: CASSRDRALDGYTF

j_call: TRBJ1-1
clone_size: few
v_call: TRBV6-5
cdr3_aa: CASSYSSTEAFF

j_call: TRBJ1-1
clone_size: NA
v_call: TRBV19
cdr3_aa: CASSIDPLNRAGMNTEAFF

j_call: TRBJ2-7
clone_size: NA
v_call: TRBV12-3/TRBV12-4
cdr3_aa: CASKVSGANEQYF

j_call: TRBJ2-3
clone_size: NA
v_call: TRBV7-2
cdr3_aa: CASSPTPWSTDTQYF

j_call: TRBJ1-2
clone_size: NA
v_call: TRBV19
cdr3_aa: CASSIFSRGHYGYTF

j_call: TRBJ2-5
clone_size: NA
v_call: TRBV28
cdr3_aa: CASSLGQGVETQYF

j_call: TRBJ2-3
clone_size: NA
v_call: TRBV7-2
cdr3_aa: CASRPGRPRGDTQYF

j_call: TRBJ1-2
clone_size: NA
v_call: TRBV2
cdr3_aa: CASSEGADGYTF

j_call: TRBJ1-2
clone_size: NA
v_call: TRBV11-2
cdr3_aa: CASSHRDSTYGYTF

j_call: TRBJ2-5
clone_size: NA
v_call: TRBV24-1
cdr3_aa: CATGNRVGETQYF

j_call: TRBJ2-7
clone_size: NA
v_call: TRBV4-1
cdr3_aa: CASSQECLGLAGVLCEQYF

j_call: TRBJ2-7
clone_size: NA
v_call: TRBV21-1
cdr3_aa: CASSNTGQVVYEQYF

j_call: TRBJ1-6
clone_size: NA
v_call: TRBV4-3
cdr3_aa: CASSPGQGTPPLHF

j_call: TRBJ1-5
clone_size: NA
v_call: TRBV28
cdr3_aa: CASRRTGDNQPQHF

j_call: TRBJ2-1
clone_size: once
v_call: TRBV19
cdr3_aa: CASSPPSSYNEQFF

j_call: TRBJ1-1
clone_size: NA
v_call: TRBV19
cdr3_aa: CASSPVLLGGGSEAFF

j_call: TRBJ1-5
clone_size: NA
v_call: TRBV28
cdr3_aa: CASSSDSNQPQHF

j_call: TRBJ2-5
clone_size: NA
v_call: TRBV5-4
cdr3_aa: CASSLAGTQETQYF

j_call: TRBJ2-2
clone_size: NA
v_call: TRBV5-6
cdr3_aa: CASSFRTGRDTGELFF

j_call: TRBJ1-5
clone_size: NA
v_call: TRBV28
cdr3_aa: CASTTPERNQPQHF

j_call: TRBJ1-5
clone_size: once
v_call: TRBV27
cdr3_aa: CASRGSGAFSNQPQHF

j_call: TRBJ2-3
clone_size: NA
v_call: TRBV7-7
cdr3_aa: CASSLAGVPTDTQYF

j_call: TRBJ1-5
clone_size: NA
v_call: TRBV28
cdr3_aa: CASSSGVGNQPQHF

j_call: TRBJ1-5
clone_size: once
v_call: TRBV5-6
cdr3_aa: CASSKFSNQPQHF

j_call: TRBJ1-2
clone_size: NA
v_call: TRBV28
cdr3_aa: CASSPGTRGGYTF

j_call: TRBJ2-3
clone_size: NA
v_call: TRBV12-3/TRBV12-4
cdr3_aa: CASTRRDTQYF

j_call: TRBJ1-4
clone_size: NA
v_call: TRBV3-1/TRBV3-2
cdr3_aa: CASSHQTSTQEKLFF

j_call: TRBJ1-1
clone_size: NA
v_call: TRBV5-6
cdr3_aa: CASSRGLTGINTEAFF

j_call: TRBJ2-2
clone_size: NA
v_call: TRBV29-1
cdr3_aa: CSTGGTSTTGELFF

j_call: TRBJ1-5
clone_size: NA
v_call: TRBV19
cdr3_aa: CASSIKGDSNFQPQHF

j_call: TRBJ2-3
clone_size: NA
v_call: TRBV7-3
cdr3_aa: CASSLGGAPSYF

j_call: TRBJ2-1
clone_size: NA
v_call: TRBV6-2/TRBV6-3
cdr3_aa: CASSARGEAPYNEQFF

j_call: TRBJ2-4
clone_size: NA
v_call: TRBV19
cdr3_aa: CASTEIQGAKNIQYF

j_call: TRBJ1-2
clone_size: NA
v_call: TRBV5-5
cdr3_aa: CASSFQDRYGYTF

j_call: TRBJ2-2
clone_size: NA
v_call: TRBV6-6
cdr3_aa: CASMWGSTGELFF

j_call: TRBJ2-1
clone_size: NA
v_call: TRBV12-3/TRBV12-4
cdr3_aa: CASSFGTHEQFF

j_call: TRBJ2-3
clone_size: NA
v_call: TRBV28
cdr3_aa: CATRGTDTQYF

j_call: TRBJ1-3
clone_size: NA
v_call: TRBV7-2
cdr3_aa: CASSPDTSGNTIYF

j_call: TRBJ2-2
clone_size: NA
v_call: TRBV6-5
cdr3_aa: CASSPQLVPSGELFF

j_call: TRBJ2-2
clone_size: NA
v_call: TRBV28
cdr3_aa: CATIPGGKMFTGELFF

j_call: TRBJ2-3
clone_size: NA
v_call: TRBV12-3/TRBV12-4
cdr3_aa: CANTRGFTDTQYF

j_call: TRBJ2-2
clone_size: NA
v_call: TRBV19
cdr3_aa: CASSPRDPANTGELFF